The 20 T cell receptor beta chains listed next were all sequenced from one sample in a study of shared T cell receptors in the human thymus. The protocol was immunoSEQ multiplex PCR, while the TCRdb copy is restricted to in-frame clones and leaves out a portion. The data show approximately 660,000 clones, approximately 88% seen once. These data are also associated with another study on human thymus T cells.

The source material was thymocytes. Source of these receptors: a boy younger than two with a congenital heart defect.

The chain joins TRBV27 to TRBJ2-1, with 12 bases lining up with TRBD2. The CDR3 length is 16 residues. The junction had 8 bases not matched to a gene; V was cut back by 7 bases and J by 4 bases. Germline-derived CDR1 and CDR2 are MNHEY and SMNVEV (reference sequence). DNA of the CDR3: TGTGCCAGCAATCCGGGACTAGCGGGTCCTTACAATGAGCAGTTCTTC. As protein: CASNPGLAGPYNEQFF.

The rearrangement links TRBV27 to TRBJ2-7, with 10 bases that match TRBD2. V gave up 4 bases and J gave up 3 bases; unmatched junction bases: 15. The CDR3 length is 18 residues. Germline lookup yields CDR1 MNHEY and CDR2 SMNVEV (reference sequence). The CDR3 here is CASSSRTAPSGSVYEQYF. CDR3 nucleotide sequence: TGTGCCAGCAGTTCTAGGACAGCACCTAGCGGGAGCGTCTACGAGCAGTACTTC.

This rearrangement joins TRBV4-1 to TRBJ2-7; D not certain. The CDR3 is 18 residues long. The germline V and J ends were trimmed by 4 bases and 0 bases, with 22 bases remaining between them. Germline V CDR1 and CDR2: MGHRA, YSYEKL. CDR3 DNA: TGCGCCAGCAGCCCGGAAAATGGCGACAAGTACAGCTCCTACGAGCAGTACTTC. As protein: CASSPENGDKYSSYEQYF.

This rearrangement joins TRBV9 to TRBJ2-1; 10 nucleotides agree with TRBD1. The CDR3 runs to 15 residues. The V gene end was trimmed by 0 bases and the J gene end by 5 bases; junction bases not matched to a gene: 2. The germline gives CDR1 SGDLS, CDR2 YYNGEE. CDR3 amino acids: CASSVVGQGNNEQFF. The CDR3 DNA follows: TGTGCCAGCAGCGTAGTGGGACAGGGGAACAATGAGCAGTTCTTC.

V gene TRBV21-1 combines with J gene TRBJ2-7; the D segment call TRBD2 is taken from the table without a DNA check. TRBV21-1 is classified as a pseudogene. The CDR3 runs 15 residues. CDR3 sequence reads: CASSNPPRLQYEQYF. The CDR3 DNA follows: TGTGCCAGCAGCAACCCCCCGCGGCTACAATACGAGCAGTACTTC.

The CDR3 nucleotides are TGTGCCAGCAGCCTCAGGGGGGACCACCAGCCCCAGCATTTT. Its protein is CASSLRGDHQPQHF. The chain is built from TRBV11-1 and TRBJ1-5; 7 bases match TRBD1. CDR1 is SGHAT, CDR2 FQDESV, per germline (reference sequence). The CDR3 is made up of 14 amino acids. After removal of 5 bases from V and 7 bases from J, the junction contained 8 bases not matched to a gene.

This clone was counted only a few times. The chain combines TRBV4-3 with TRBJ2-7, with unresolved D. Germline CDR1 is LGHNA and CDR2 is YSLEER. Deletions cut 1 base from V and 4 bases from J, with 11 bases between. The CDR3 totals 14 residues. The CDR3 sequence is CASSQGRYPYEQYF. The CDR3 coding sequence is TGCGCCAGCAGCCAAGGCCGCTACCCTTACGAGCAGTACTTC.

The rearrangement links TRBV28 to TRBJ2-3; 8 bases are a match to TRBD1. With 5 bases clipped from V and 1 base from J, the junction kept 8 bases outside the gene matches. Germline CDR1 MDHEN, CDR2 SYDVKM. The CDR3 spans 16 residues. CDR3 loop: CASSPSGTGGTDTQYF. CDR3 sequence (DNA): TGTGCCAGCAGTCCCTCCGGGACAGGAGGCACAGATACGCAGTATTTT.

V and J are TRBV25-1 and TRBJ2-1, with D possibly matching TRBD1 (6 bases). In germline, CDR1 is MGHDK, CDR2 SYGVNS. The CDR3 is 17 residues long. The V end was cut by 1 base, the J end by 0 bases, with 13 bases between. Here the CDR3 reads CASSELGQTVSYNEQFF. CDR3 nucleotides: TGTGCCAGCAGTGAATTGGGACAAACTGTCTCCTACAATGAGCAGTTCTTC. Variable domain in full (rest from reference TRBV25-1 and TRBJ2-1): EADIYQTPRYLVIGTGKKITLECSQTMGHDKMYWYQQDPGMELHLIHYSYGVNSTEKGDLSSESTVSRIRTEHFPLTLESARPSHTSQYLCASSELGQTVSYNEQFFGPGTRLTVL.

The chain carries TRBV5-1 and TRBJ2-7; D gene uncertain. V was cut by 0 bases and J by 0 bases, with 7 bases left in between. This CDR3 contains 14 residues. The germline gives CDR1 SGHRS, CDR2 YFSETQ. The CDR3 DNA sequence: TGCGCCAGCAGCTTGGAATCGAGCTCCTACGAGCAGTACTTC. Translated, it gives CASSLESSSYEQYF.

This chain links TRBV5-6 with TRBJ1-1; TRBD1 might be the D (5 bases). CDR3 length: 13 residues. The V and J ends lost 0 bases and 5 bases respectively, with 8 bases between them. Germline CDR1 is SGHDT and CDR2 is YYEEEE. The CDR3 coding sequence is TGTGCCAGCAGCTTGGGGGGGGAAACTGAAGCTTTCTTT. Its protein product is CASSLGGETEAFF.

The J gene is TRBJ2-1, the V gene TRBV19, with 8 bases lining up with TRBD2. This CDR3 has 15 amino acids. Per the germline V gene, CDR1 is LNHDA and CDR2 is SQIVND (reference sequence). V was pared by 4 bases and J by 8 bases, with 10 bases of the junction left unmatched. Here the CDR3 DNA reads TGTGCCAGTAGTACCCCGGGAGGGCATCACGATGAGCAGTTCTTC. Protein product: CASSTPGGHHDEQFF.

V gene TRBV10-3 combines with J gene TRBJ2-3, with D maybe TRBD1 (5 bases). The germline V and J ends were trimmed by 3 bases and 0 bases, with 13 bases remaining between them. Germline V gene lookup returns CDR1 ENHRY and CDR2 SYGVKD. The CDR3 has 16 residues. The CDR3 DNA reads as TGTGCCATCAGTGAACCAGGGTGGTACAGCACAGATACGCAGTATTTT. It yields the protein CAISEPGWYSTDTQYF.

The chain combines TRBV27 with TRBJ2-3; D remains unclear. Germline CDR1 MNHEY, CDR2 SMNVEV (reference sequence). The CDR3 consists of 17 residues. V lost 2 bases and J 2 bases, leaving 17 bases between the germline ends. The CDR3 sequence: CASSLKAAEKPTDTQYF. Here the CDR3 DNA reads TGTGCCAGCAGTTTAAAGGCGGCGGAGAAACCCACAGATACGCAGTATTTT.

The CDR3 region is CASSLVQTDTQYF. CDR3 DNA sequence: TGTGCCAGCAGCTTAGTACAGACAGATACGCAGTATTTT. The V and J genes are TRBV11-2 and TRBJ2-3; D gene uncertain. CDR1 and CDR2 (germline): SGHAT, FQNNGV. V lost 1 base, J lost 3 bases, and 5 bases lay in between. The CDR3 spans 13 residues.

The chain recombines TRBV4-3 with TRBJ2-2; TRBD2 aligns across 8 bases. The CDR3 length is 18 residues. With V trimmed by 2 bases and J by 1 base, 9 bases remained unmatched. The germline CDR1 and CDR2 sequences are LGHNA and YSLEER. The chain's CDR3 is CASSQSSAGDRNTGELFF. The CDR3 DNA sequence: TGCGCCAGCAGCCAATCGTCAGCGGGAGACAGGAACACCGGGGAGCTGTTTTTT.

The chain couples TRBV14 to TRBJ2-7; D possibly corresponds to TRBD2 (5 bases). V lost 0 bases and J 0 bases, leaving 9 bases between the germline ends. CDR3 length: 15 residues. Germline CDR1 SGHDN, CDR2 FVKESK. CDR3 loop: CASSQDKSGSYEQYF. The CDR3 DNA sequence: TGTGCCAGCAGCCAAGATAAAAGCGGCTCCTACGAGCAGTACTTC.

This clone was counted a single time. The chain is built from TRBV28 and TRBJ2-3; 10 bases agree with TRBD1. The J segment lost 2 bases and the V segment lost 4 bases, leaving 18 bases of the junction unmatched. The CDR3 runs to 20 residues. CDR1 MDHEN and CDR2 SYDVKM come from the germline V gene. The CDR3 here is CASSSPRQGAHIHITDTQYF. The CDR3 region has the DNA TGTGCCAGCAGTTCCCCTCGACAGGGGGCCCACATCCATATCACAGATACGCAGTATTTT.

The chain carries TRBV7-2 and TRBJ2-7, with a weak D call TRBD1 (6 bases). There are 17 residues in the CDR3. With 1 base removed from V and 4 bases from J, the gap between germline ends came to 20 bases. Germline values: CDR1 SGHTA, CDR2 FQGNSA. CDR3 loop: CASSLVGTIPGLYEQYF. Written as DNA, the CDR3 is TGTGCCAGCAGCTTAGTCGGGACAATCCCGGGTCTTTACGAGCAGTACTTC.

The rearrangement uses TRBV9 and TRBJ2-5; 9 nucleotides match TRBD1. The length of the CDR3 is 14 residues. Germline lookup yields CDR1 SGDLS and CDR2 YYNGEE. V gave up 4 bases and J gave up 5 bases; unmatched junction bases: 6. The CDR3 reads CASSIRTGEETQYF. DNA for the CDR3: TGTGCCAGCAGCATCAGGACAGGGGAGGAGACCCAGTACTTC. Drawing the rest from reference TRBV9 and TRBJ2-5, the complete variable domain is DSGVTQTPKHLITATGQRVTLRCSPRSGDLSVYWYQQSLDQGLQFLIQYYNGEERAKGNILERFSAQQFPDLHSELNLSSLELGDSALYFCASSIRTGEETQYFGPGTRLLVL.